This entry features one TCR beta chain sequence. This record comes from a study of blood T cell repertoires in COVID-19. The age range of participants was 18 to 89 years, with residence in approximately 25 US areas. Original handling: Scientists estimated how many nucleated cells there were by amplifying reference gene primers. Sequencing used immunoSEQ multiplex PCR; TCRdb keeps in-frame clones, though not all of them. V and J calls and clone size are those listed in that table; D and trimming were worked out from the DNA. The sample has 200,000 to 250,000 clones, approximately 80% seen once. Trimming cost V 6 bases and J 3 bases, with 15 bases left between them. This CDR3 has 13 amino acids. Germline values: CDR1 SQVTM, CDR2 ANQGSEA.

This chain joins TRBV29-1 and TRBJ2-7; TRBD1 might be the D (6 bases). This clonotype originated in a woman in her forties with acute COVID-19. Sequenced material: PBMCs or T cells enriched from blood (not recorded which). The CDR3 sequence is CSVLLGRGYEQYF. In nucleotides, the CDR3 is TGCAGCGTCCTTTTGGGCAGGGGCTACGAGCAGTACTTC.